This section outlines one TCR beta chain sequence together with its context. This sample is drawn from a study of T cell clusters in autoimmune cytopenias. TRB amplification used around 260 ng of peripheral blood genomic DNA. TRB was amplified by touch-down multiplex PCR, primer pools A and B combined. TCRdb reprocessed the multiplex PCR reads and reports one entry per CDR3 protein, with no DNA. Its table records approximately 12,000 distinct CDR3 sequences. Per the germline V gene, CDR1 is MNHEY and CDR2 is SVGAGI. The CDR3 contains 13 residues. A further study also used this sample, focusing on T cell repertoires in aging, cancer and after chemotherapy.

Sequenced sample: peripheral blood. The V and J genes are TRBV6-5 and TRBJ1-4; without DNA, the TCRdb call of TRBD1 cannot be checked. This clonotype originated in a human donor in good health. This chain's CDR3 is CASQKGGDEKLFF.